One and the same sample provided the 5 T cell receptor beta chains below, sequenced in a study of blood T cell repertoires in COVID-19 (dated by TCRdb to about 2020). Libraries were built with the immunoSEQ multiplex PCR assay. Entries here come from immuneACCESS through TCRdb and include only in-frame sequences with V and J called. Some clones fail to appear in such tables; in the studies checked, an unresolved V gene covers under half of the shortfall, and the cause of the remainder is unknown. The sample has 250,000 to 300,000 clones on record, about 85% of them singletons. The ten largest clonotypes hold around 3.6% of the sample. Sequences were obtained from peripheral blood. All receptors derive from a man younger than 30 with active or convalescent COVID-19.

The chain links TRBV27 to TRBJ1-2; 9 bases align to TRBD1. Per the germline V gene, CDR1 is MNHEY and CDR2 is SMNVEV (reference sequence). The CDR3 totals 16 residues. V shed 5 bases, J shed 8 bases, and the junction held 15 bases outside the gene matches. The CDR3 protein is CASSQIGTGLHGGYTF. CDR3 sequence (DNA): TGTGCCAGCAGTCAGATCGGGACAGGGTTACATGGAGGCTACACCTTC.

The rearrangement joins TRBV7-2 to TRBJ1-2, with D perhaps matching TRBD1 (5 bases). The germline gives CDR1 SGHTA, CDR2 FQGNSA. V was cut by 1 base and J by 3 bases, with 12 bases left in between. CDR3 length: 15 residues. The DNA for the CDR3 is TGTGCCAGCAGCTTAGTCCCAGGAGGGGACTATGGCTACACCTTC. This codes for CASSLVPGGDYGYTF.

This chain joins TRBV7-2 and TRBJ2-1; D not resolved. V was cut by 3 bases and J by 0 bases, with 9 bases left in between. CDR1 is SGHTA and CDR2 is FQGNSA in the germline V gene. This CDR3 is built from 15 residues. CDR3 sequence: CASSFGPHSYNEQFF. The CDR3 nucleotides read TGTGCCAGCAGCTTCGGTCCTCACTCCTACAATGAGCAGTTCTTC. The full variable domain, completed using reference TRBV7-2 and TRBJ2-1, is GAGVSQSPSNKVTEKGKDVELRCDPISGHTALYWYRQSLGQGLEFLIYFQGNSAPDKSGLPSDRFSAERTGGSVSTLTIQRTQQEDSAVYLCASSFGPHSYNEQFFGPGTRLTVL.

The chain carries TRBV11-1 and TRBJ2-2; tentative D call: TRBD2 (6 bases). Trimming shortened V by 10 bases and J by 4 bases, and 16 bases separated the two germline ends. Germline CDR1 SGHAT, CDR2 FQDESV (reference sequence). The CDR3 has 14 residues. The CDR3 bases are TGTGCCACCAAAGCGGGCGTTTTCACCGGGGAGCTGTTTTTT. Translation gives CATKAGVFTGELFF.

V usage is TRBV5-1 and J usage is TRBJ1-5, with a weak D call TRBD1 (5 bases). The CDR3 has 15 amino acids. V was clipped by 2 bases and J by 5 bases, with 14 bases between them. CDR1 is SGHRS and CDR2 is YFSETQ in the germline V gene. Here the CDR3 DNA reads TGCGCCAGCAGCTTTTCGGGGGACCTCTATCAGCCCCAGCATTTT. Its translation: CASSFSGDLYQPQHF.